The 12 T cell receptor beta chains below all came from one sample that was sequenced in a study of regulatory T cells in long-lasting Graves disease. Sample time point: newly diagnosed GD, antithyroid drugs for less than 3 months. RNA extracted from PBMCs served as the sequencing template. Building the TCR beta libraries relied on iRepertoire HTBI primers, and CDR3 regions underwent Arm-PCR. TCRdb re-derived calls from the multiplex PCR reads in MiXCR, one entry per CDR3 protein. The table records some 330,000 distinct CDR3 sequences, 12% of them present only once. The sample was also reused in another study, on T cells in Graves' hyperthyroidism and ophthalmopathy.

The sequences come from peripheral blood mononuclear cells (PBMCs), collected at new diagnosis, from a patient treated with antithyroid drugs. The receptors were gathered from a woman in her late teens or twenties with Graves disease.

In its sample, this clonotype was seen many times. The chain carries TRBV24-1 and TRBJ1-2; TRBD1 aligns across 8 bases. The CDR3 consists of 13 residues. Unmatched junction bases numbered 6, after V lost 7 bases and J lost 6 bases. CDR1 and CDR2 from the germline V gene are KGHDR and SFDVKD. CDR3 region: CATSPGGANGYTF. CDR3 DNA sequence: TGTGCCACCAGCCCAGGGGGCGCGAATGGCTACACCTTC.

This clonotype was recorded many times. This chain links TRBV6-2 or TRBV6-3 with TRBJ2-1; D is possibly TRBD1 (6 bases). Trimming left V 5 bases short and J 5 bases short, with 13 bases between. The CDR3 runs 14 residues. Germline V gene sequence: CDR1 MNHEY, CDR2 SVGEGT. This CDR3 reads CASSTLGQNNEQFF. CDR3 nucleotide sequence: TGTGCCAGCAGTACACTTGGACAGAACAATGAGCAGTTCTTC.

This clonotype was detected many times. The V call is TRBV7-9, the J call TRBJ2-3; D may be TRBD2 (6 bases). The ends were cut back, 5 bases at V and 1 base at J, with 19 bases in the middle. The CDR3 has 17 residues. The germline V gene has CDR1 SEHNR and CDR2 FQNEAQ (reference sequence). The CDR3 bases are TGTGCCAGCAGCCGGGTTCGGGTGGCTAGCGGCACAGATACGCAGTATTTT. It codes for CASSRVRVASGTDTQYF.

At least ten counts were recorded for this clonotype. The chain links TRBV11-2 to TRBJ2-5, with 9 positions matching TRBD2. V lost 3 bases to trimming and J lost 5 bases; unmatched junction nucleotides: 10. Germline V lookup: CDR1 SGHAT, CDR2 FQNNGV. This CDR3 is 16 amino acids long. CDR3 sequence: CASSFRGGRASETQYF. CDR3 DNA: TGTGCCAGCAGCTTCCGGGGCGGGAGGGCCTCGGAGACCCAGTACTTC.

This clonotype occurred many times. J is TRBJ1-1 and V is TRBV20-1; no firm D call. Germline-derived CDR1 and CDR2 are DFQATT and SNEGSKA (reference sequence). With 0 bases removed from V and 1 base from J, the gap between germline ends came to 6 bases. The CDR3 contains 13 residues. For the CDR3, the DNA is TGCAGTGCTAGAGATGTCAGGAACACTGAAGCTTTCTTT. This gives the protein CSARDVRNTEAFF.

This clonotype showed up many times. J is TRBJ1-2 and V is TRBV20-1; maybe TRBD1 (6 bases). Germline values: CDR1 DFQATT, CDR2 SNEGSKA (reference sequence). The V and J ends lost 6 bases and 0 bases respectively, with 11 bases between them. The length of the CDR3 is 13 residues. The CDR3 loop is CSATGQPNYGYTF. The CDR3 DNA follows: TGCAGTGCAACCGGACAGCCTAACTATGGCTACACCTTC.

This chain joins TRBV19 and TRBJ2-1; D is uncertain. V lost 4 bases and J 1 base, leaving 5 bases between the germline ends. The CDR3 runs to 13 residues. CDR1 LNHDA and CDR2 SQIVND come from the germline V gene (reference sequence). CDR3 residues: CASSKRSYNEQFF. The CDR3 coding sequence is TGTGCCAGTAGTAAAAGATCCTACAATGAGCAGTTCTTC.

This clonotype was seen only a few times. V gene TRBV20-1 combines with J gene TRBJ1-4; D unresolved. Per germline, CDR1 DFQATT and CDR2 SNEGSKA (reference sequence). This CDR3 is 13 amino acids long. As DNA, the CDR3 is TGCTCCTCGACCTGGAGTTTAAATGAAAAACTGTTTTTT. Translating it yields CSSTWSLNEKLFF.

This clonotype has a count of ten or more. The chain recombines TRBV5-4 with TRBJ1-1; the D is unclear. CDR1 and CDR2 from the germline V gene are SGHNT and YYREEE (reference sequence). This CDR3 region has 14 residues. V was pared by 0 bases and J by 5 bases, with 11 bases between. The CDR3 nucleotides are TGTGCCAGCAGCTTGGCCCTACCGAATACTGAAGCTTTCTTT. Translation: CASSLALPNTEAFF.

Many counts were recorded for this clonotype. The rearrangement uses TRBV27 and TRBJ2-7, with D perhaps TRBD1 (5 bases). The CDR3 runs 13 residues. Trimming removed 6 bases at V and 1 base at J, with 10 bases between. Germline V gene sequence: CDR1 MNHEY, CDR2 SMNVEV (reference sequence). The CDR3 reads CASSRTLSYEQYF. The CDR3 DNA is TGTGCCAGCAGCAGGACATTATCCTACGAGCAGTACTTC.

V usage is TRBV4-1 and J usage is TRBJ2-7, with D maybe TRBD2 (5 bases). CDR1 MGHRA and CDR2 YSYEKL come from the germline V gene. V lost 6 bases and J lost 0, with 15 bases in between. This CDR3 is 15 amino acids long. The CDR3 reads CASRRTLRNSYEQYF. CDR3 sequence (DNA): TGCGCCAGCAGACGGACTCTAAGGAACTCCTACGAGCAGTACTTC.

Many counts were recorded for this clonotype. This chain joins TRBV6-5 and TRBJ2-4, with 8 nucleotides matching TRBD2. Trimming took 4 bases from V and 6 from J; bases not matched to a gene: 2. Germline assignment: CDR1 MNHEY and CDR2 SVGAGI. This CDR3 spans 13 amino acids. As DNA, the CDR3 is TGTGCCAGCAGTTCGGGAGGGCCAAACATTCAGTACTTC. This codes for CASSSGGPNIQYF.